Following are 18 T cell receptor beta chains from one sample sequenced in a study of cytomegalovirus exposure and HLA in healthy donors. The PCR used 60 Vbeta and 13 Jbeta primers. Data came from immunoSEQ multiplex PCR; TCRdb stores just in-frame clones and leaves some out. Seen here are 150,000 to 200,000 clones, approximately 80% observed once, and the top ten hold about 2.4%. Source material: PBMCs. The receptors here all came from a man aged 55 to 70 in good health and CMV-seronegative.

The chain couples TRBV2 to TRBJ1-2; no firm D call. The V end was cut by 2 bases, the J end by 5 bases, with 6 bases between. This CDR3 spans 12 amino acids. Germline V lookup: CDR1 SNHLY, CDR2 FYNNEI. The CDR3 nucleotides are TGTGCCAGCAGTGAACCAGTATATGGCTACACCTTC. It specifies CASSEPVYGYTF.

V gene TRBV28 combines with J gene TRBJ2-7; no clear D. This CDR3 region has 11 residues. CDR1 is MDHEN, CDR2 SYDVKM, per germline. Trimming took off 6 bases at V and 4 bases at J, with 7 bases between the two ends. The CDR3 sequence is CASSLNYEQYF. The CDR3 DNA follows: TGTGCCAGCAGCCTAAATTACGAGCAGTACTTC.

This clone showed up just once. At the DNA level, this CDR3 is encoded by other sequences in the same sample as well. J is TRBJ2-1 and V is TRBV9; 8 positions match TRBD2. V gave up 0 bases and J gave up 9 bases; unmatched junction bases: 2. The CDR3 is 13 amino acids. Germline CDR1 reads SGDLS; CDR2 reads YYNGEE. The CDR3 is CASSVVAGSEQFF. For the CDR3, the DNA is TGTGCCAGCAGCGTAGTAGCGGGGAGTGAGCAGTTCTTC.

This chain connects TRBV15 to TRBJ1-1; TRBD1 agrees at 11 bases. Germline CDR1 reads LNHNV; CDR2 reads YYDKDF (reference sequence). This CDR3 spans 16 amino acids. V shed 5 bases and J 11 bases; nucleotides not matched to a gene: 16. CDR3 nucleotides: TGTGCCACCAGCTCCCGGGGAGGGGACAGGGGGATTCAGGCTTTCTTT. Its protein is CATSSRGGDRGIQAFF. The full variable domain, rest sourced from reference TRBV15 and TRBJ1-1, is DAMVIQNPRYQVTQFGKPVTLSCSQTLNHNVMYWYQQKSSQAPKLLFHYYDKDFNNEADTPDNFQSRRPNTSFCFLDIRSPGLGDTAMYLCATSSRGGDRGIQAFFGQGTRLTVV.

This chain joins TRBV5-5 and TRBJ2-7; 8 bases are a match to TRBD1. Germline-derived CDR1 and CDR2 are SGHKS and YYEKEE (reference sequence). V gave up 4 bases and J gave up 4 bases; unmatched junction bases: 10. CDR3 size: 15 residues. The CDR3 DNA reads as TGTGCCAGCAGCCCTGGGACAGGTGGTTTTTACGAGCAGTACTTC. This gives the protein CASSPGTGGFYEQYF.

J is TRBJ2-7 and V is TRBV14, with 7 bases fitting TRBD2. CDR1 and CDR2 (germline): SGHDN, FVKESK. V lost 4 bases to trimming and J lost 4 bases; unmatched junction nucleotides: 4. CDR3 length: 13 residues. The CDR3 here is CASSRGSGYEQYF. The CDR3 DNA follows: TGTGCCAGCAGCCGCGGGAGTGGGTACGAGCAGTACTTC.

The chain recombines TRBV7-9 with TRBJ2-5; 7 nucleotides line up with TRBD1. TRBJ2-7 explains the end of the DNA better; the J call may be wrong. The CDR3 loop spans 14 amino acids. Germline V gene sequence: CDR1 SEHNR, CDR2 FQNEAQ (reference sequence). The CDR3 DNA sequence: TGTGCCAGCAGCTTTCCGGGACAGATCTACGAGCAGTACTTC. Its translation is CASSFPGQIYEQYF.

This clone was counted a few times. The CDR3 nucleotides are TGCGCCAGCAGCTTTTCGGGTCCTAGCACAGATACGCAGTATTTT. Residues: CASSFSGPSTDTQYF. V gene TRBV5-1 combines with J gene TRBJ2-3, with D uncertain. There are 15 residues in the CDR3. Trimming stripped 2 bases from V and 0 bases from J, with 10 bases between. Germline V gene lookup returns CDR1 SGHRS and CDR2 YFSETQ.

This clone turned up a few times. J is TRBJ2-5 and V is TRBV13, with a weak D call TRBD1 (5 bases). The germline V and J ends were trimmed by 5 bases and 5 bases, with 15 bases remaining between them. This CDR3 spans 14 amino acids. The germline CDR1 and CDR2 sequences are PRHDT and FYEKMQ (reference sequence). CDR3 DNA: TGTGCCAGCAGCCGAAGCAGGGTAATTGAGACCCAGTACTTC. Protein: CASSRSRVIETQYF.

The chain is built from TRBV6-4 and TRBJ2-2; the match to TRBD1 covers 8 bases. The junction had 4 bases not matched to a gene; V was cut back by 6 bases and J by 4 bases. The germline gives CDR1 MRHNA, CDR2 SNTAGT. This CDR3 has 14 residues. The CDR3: CASRGDRGTGELFF. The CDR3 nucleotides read TGTGCCAGCAGGGGAGACAGGGGCACCGGGGAGCTGTTTTTT.

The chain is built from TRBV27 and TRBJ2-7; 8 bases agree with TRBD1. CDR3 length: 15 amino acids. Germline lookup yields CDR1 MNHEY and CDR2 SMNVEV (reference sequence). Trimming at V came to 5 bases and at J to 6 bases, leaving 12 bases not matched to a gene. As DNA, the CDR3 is TGTGCCAGCAGTGGCCGACCGGGACAGGTTCCCGAGCAGTACTTC. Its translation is CASSGRPGQVPEQYF.

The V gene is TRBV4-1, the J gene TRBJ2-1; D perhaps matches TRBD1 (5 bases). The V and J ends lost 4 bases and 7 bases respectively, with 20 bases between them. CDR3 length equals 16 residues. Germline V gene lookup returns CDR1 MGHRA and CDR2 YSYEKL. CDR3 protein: CASSLRTPVTENEQFF. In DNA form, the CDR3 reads TGCGCCAGCAGCCTTCGTACGCCCGTGACAGAAAATGAGCAGTTCTTC.

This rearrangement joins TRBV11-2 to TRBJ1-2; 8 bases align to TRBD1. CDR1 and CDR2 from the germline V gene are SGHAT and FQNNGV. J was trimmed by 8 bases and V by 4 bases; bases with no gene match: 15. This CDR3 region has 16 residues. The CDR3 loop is CASSSRVGQGPGGYTF. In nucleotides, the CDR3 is TGTGCCAGCAGCTCTAGGGTCGGACAGGGACCAGGAGGCTACACCTTC.

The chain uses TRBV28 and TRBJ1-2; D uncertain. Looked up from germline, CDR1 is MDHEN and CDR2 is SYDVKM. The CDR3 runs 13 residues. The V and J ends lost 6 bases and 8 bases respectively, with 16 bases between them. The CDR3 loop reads CASRPSVTRGYTF. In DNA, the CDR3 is TGTGCCAGCAGACCCTCCGTGACGAGGGGCTACACCTTC.

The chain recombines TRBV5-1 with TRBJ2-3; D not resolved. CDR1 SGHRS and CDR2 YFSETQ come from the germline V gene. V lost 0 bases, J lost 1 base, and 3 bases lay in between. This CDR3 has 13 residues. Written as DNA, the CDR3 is TGCGCCAGCAGCTTGGCGGGCACAGATACGCAGTATTTT. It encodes CASSLAGTDTQYF.

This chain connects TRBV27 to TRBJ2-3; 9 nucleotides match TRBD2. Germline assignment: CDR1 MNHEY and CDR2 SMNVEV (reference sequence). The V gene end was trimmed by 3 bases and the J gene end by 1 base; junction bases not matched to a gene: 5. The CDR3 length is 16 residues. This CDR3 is CASSLIRGGGTDTQYF. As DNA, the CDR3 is TGTGCCAGCAGTTTGATTCGCGGGGGGGGCACAGATACGCAGTATTTT.

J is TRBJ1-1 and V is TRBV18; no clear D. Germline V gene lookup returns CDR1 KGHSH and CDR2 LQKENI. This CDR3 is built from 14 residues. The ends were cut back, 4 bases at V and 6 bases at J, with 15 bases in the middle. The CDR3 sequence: CASSLKQAGAEAFF. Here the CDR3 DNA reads TGTGCCAGCTCACTTAAGCAGGCCGGGGCTGAAGCTTTCTTT.

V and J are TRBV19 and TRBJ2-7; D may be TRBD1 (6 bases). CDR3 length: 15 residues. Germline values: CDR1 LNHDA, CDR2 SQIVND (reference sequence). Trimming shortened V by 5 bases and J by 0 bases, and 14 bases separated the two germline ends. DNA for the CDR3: TGTGCCAGTAGTGCCCGTTCGACAGGCTCCTACGAGCAGTACTTC. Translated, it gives CASSARSTGSYEQYF.